This T cell receptor (beta chain) is drawn from a study of blood T cell repertoires in COVID-19. About the research overall: There were acute and convalescent COVID-19 samples, and they came from the United States, Italy and Spain. Sources were T cells, B-cell-depleted T cells, or PBMCs; the material itself was cDNA or gDNA.

In the original analysis: Cell counts per sample came from amplifying reference gene primers. Repertoires were generated with immunoSEQ multiplex PCR, while TCRdb's copy carries only in-frame clones and drops some. V and J calls and clone size are copied from that table; D and trimming were computed from the DNA. The sample comprises approximately 44,000 clones, about 90% of which are singletons, and under 4.5% rests with the top ten. The length of the CDR3 is 14 residues. The V end was cut by 5 bases, the J end by 4 bases, with 14 bases between. From germline, CDR1 is MNHEY and CDR2 SVGAGI. This receptor was taken from a man between 60 and 75 years old with acute or convalescent COVID-19. Sequenced material: peripheral blood. The V and J genes are TRBV6-5 and TRBJ1-1; a possible D gene is TRBD1 (6 bases). The CDR3, as DNA: TGTGCCAGCAGTCGGGACATTTCGGGCACTGAAGCTTTCTTT. It yields the protein CASSRDISGTEAFF.